The 29 T cell receptor beta chains below all came from one sample that was sequenced in a study of OX40 agonist ivuxolimab in advanced cancers. Produced via immunoSEQ multiplex PCR; TCRdb's table is partial and in-frame only. In the table there are some 8,000 clones, about 80% of which are singletons. The source material was CD4+ or CD8+ T cells sorted from blood, sampled in a trial of the OX40 agonist ivuxolimab. These receptors all stem from an adult with an advanced solid tumor such as melanoma, head and neck, liver or kidney cancer.

J is TRBJ1-2 and V is TRBV6-5; no clear D gene. The germline V gene encodes CDR1 MNHEY and CDR2 SVGAGI. CDR3 size: 14 residues. V was trimmed by 0 bases and J by 4 bases, leaving 9 bases between them. CDR3 in DNA: TGTGCCAGCAGTTACTCGAGTGGGATCTATGGCTACACCTTC. Its protein is CASSYSSGIYGYTF.

The chain recombines TRBV2 with TRBJ2-1; TRBD1 agrees at 8 bases. This CDR3 spans 14 amino acids. Per the germline V gene, CDR1 is SNHLY and CDR2 is FYNNEI. V trimming: 9 bases; J trimming: 3 bases; junction bases outside the gene matches: 7. Here the CDR3 reads CARRSGGRYNEQFF. Here the CDR3 DNA reads TGTGCCAGGAGGTCAGGGGGCCGCTACAATGAGCAGTTCTTC.

This clone was seen once. The chain joins TRBV9 to TRBJ1-2, with D possibly being TRBD1 (5 bases). CDR1 is SGDLS and CDR2 is YYNGEE in the germline V gene. This CDR3 contains 14 residues. Trimming shortened V by 0 bases and J by 2 bases, and 8 bases separated the two germline ends. The CDR3 region has the DNA TGTGCCAGCAGCGTAGTTCCAGGGAACTATGGCTACACCTTC. It codes for CASSVVPGNYGYTF.

This chain joins TRBV4-1 and TRBJ1-2, with TRBD1 identical over 7 bases. Germline assignment: CDR1 MGHRA and CDR2 YSYEKL. V gave up 1 base and J gave up 4 bases; unmatched junction bases: 12. The CDR3 consists of 17 residues. The CDR3 region is CASSQVGTVIQSYGYTF. The CDR3, as DNA: TGCGCCAGCAGCCAAGTGGGGACAGTAATACAGTCCTATGGCTACACCTTC.

For the CDR3, the DNA is TGCGCCAGCAGCGGGGGGACGAACACTGAAGCTTTCTTT. It encodes CASSGGTNTEAFF. The gene calls are TRBV5-1 and TRBJ1-1; D may be TRBD1 (5 bases). V was shortened by 4 bases and J by 1 base, with 8 bases between the two germline ends. This CDR3 comprises 13 residues. Germline V lookup: CDR1 SGHRS, CDR2 YFSETQ.

J is TRBJ2-7 and V is TRBV9; D is undetermined. Trimming pared 3 bases from V and 0 bases from J, leaving 7 bases between. CDR3 length equals 13 residues. Germline CDR1 reads SGDLS; CDR2 reads YYNGEE. DNA for the CDR3: TGTGCCAGCAGCGGGCCGTACTCCTACGAGCAGTACTTC. Translating it yields CASSGPYSYEQYF.

The chain is built from TRBV14 and TRBJ2-4, with D hard to call. The CDR3 consists of 15 residues. CDR1 SGHDN and CDR2 FVKESK come from the germline V gene. V was cut by 3 bases and J by 5 bases, with 14 bases left in between. The CDR3 reads CASSHPARAENIQYF. Here the CDR3 DNA reads TGTGCCAGCAGCCACCCCGCCCGGGCGGAAAACATTCAGTACTTC.

V usage is TRBV9 and J usage is TRBJ2-5, with a tentative D call TRBD2 (6 bases). Trimming cost V 2 bases and J 6 bases, with 23 bases left between them. The CDR3 is 17 residues long. Germline V lookup: CDR1 SGDLS, CDR2 YYNGEE. Here the CDR3 reads CASSVGGSWGLGKTQYF. For the CDR3, the DNA is TGTGCCAGCAGCGTCGGGGGTAGCTGGGGCTTGGGGAAGACCCAGTACTTC.

The chain couples TRBV5-1 to TRBJ1-1; D ambiguous. The germline V gene has CDR1 SGHRS and CDR2 YFSETQ. CDR3 length: 14 residues. The V and J ends lost 3 bases and 4 bases respectively, with 13 bases between them. The CDR3 region has the DNA TGCGCCAGCAGCTCCGCTTTCGGAGGCACTGAAGCTTTCTTT. This encodes CASSSAFGGTEAFF.

The chain employs TRBV5-4 and TRBJ2-5; the D gene is possibly TRBD1 (6 bases). Germline CDR1 reads SGHNT; CDR2 reads YYREEE (reference sequence). The CDR3 is 14 residues long. V lost 1 base and J 2 bases, leaving 9 bases between the germline ends. This chain's CDR3 is CASSLQGRQETQYF. For the CDR3, the DNA is TGTGCCAGCAGCTTGCAGGGGAGACAAGAGACCCAGTACTTC.

This clone is medium-sized. The chain uses TRBV7-9 and TRBJ2-5; maybe TRBD2 (5 bases). The CDR3 runs to 16 residues. Trimming stripped 1 base from V and 0 bases from J, with 12 bases between. The germline CDR1 and CDR2 sequences are SEHNR and FQNEAQ (reference sequence). The CDR3 sequence: CASSLVDRGYQETQYF. The CDR3 bases are TGTGCCAGCAGCTTAGTTGATCGGGGATACCAAGAGACCCAGTACTTC.

The chain combines TRBV7-3 with TRBJ2-5, with D perhaps matching TRBD2 (5 bases). Near its end, the DNA agrees better with TRBJ2-7, so the J call may be wrong. CDR1 SGHTA and CDR2 FQGTGA come from the germline V gene. This CDR3 has 14 amino acids. The CDR3 region is CASSLSPGSYEQYF. The CDR3 nucleotides are TGTGCCAGCAGCTTATCCCCGGGATCCTACGAGCAGTACTTC.

This clone was detected only once. The V gene is TRBV7-9, the J gene TRBJ2-7; D is ambiguous. V lost 6 bases, J lost 5 bases, and 11 bases lay in between. The CDR3 extends over 12 amino acids. Germline CDR1 and CDR2: SEHNR and FQNEAQ (reference sequence). The CDR3 sequence: CASSLGRDEQYF. The CDR3 DNA is TGTGCCAGCAGTCTCGGACGAGACGAGCAGTACTTC.

This chain uses TRBV11-2 with TRBJ1-4; a possible D gene is TRBD1 (5 bases). Germline V gives CDR1 SGHAT, CDR2 FQNNGV. V was pared by 1 base and J by 8 bases, with 11 bases between. The CDR3 extends over 14 amino acids. CDR3 bases: TGTGCCAGCAGCTTAGGCGGAAGGGGAGAAAAACTGTTTTTT. Translation: CASSLGGRGEKLFF.

The gene calls are TRBV27 and TRBJ1-5; D unclear. Germline V lookup: CDR1 MNHEY, CDR2 SMNVEV (reference sequence). V lost 0 bases and J lost 3, with 9 bases in between. The CDR3 sequence is 15 residues long. CDR3 sequence: CASSLSIAINQPQHF. The CDR3 coding sequence is TGTGCCAGCAGTTTATCAATCGCTATCAATCAGCCCCAGCATTTT.

The chain carries TRBV12-5 and TRBJ2-4; TRBD1 matches at 7 bases. Germline values: CDR1 LGHNT, CDR2 FRNRAP. V was pared by 3 bases and J by 10 bases, with 15 bases of the junction left unmatched. This CDR3 is 16 amino acids long. CDR3 amino acids: CASGFTPDRSLEIQYF. DNA for the CDR3: TGTGCTAGTGGTTTCACCCCGGACAGGTCCCTAGAAATTCAGTACTTC.

This clone has just a few counts. The chain employs TRBV25-1 and TRBJ1-1; 7 bases fit TRBD1. Trimming at V came to 1 base and at J to 6 bases, leaving 5 bases not matched to a gene. Germline V gene lookup returns CDR1 MGHDK and CDR2 SYGVNS. This CDR3 is 14 amino acids long. CDR3 protein: CASSEFFRGAEAFF. The CDR3 bases are TGTGCCAGCAGTGAATTCTTCAGGGGGGCTGAAGCTTTCTTT. Supplemented by reference TRBV25-1 and TRBJ1-1, the full variable domain reads EADIYQTPRYLVIGTGKKITLECSQTMGHDKMYWYQQDPGMELHLIHYSYGVNSTEKGDLSSESTVSRIRTEHFPLTLESARPSHTSQYLCASSEFFRGAEAFFGQGTRLTVV.

This clone was counted between two and nine times. The chain joins TRBV7-9 to TRBJ2-1; D is undetermined. Germline values: CDR1 SEHNR, CDR2 FQNEAQ (reference sequence). There are 11 residues in the CDR3. Between the trimmed V and J ends, which lost 4 bases and 5 bases, there was a span of 3 bases. CDR3 loop: CASSSDNEQFF. Here the CDR3 DNA reads TGTGCCAGCAGCTCGGACAATGAGCAGTTCTTC.

The genes are TRBV14 and TRBJ1-1; D not certain. CDR1 and CDR2 from the germline V gene are SGHDN and FVKESK. The V and J ends lost 7 bases and 2 bases respectively, with 5 bases between them. The CDR3 loop spans 11 amino acids. CDR3 residues: CASTVNTEAFF. The CDR3 DNA sequence: TGTGCCAGCACAGTAAACACTGAAGCTTTCTTT.

V is TRBV27 and J is TRBJ2-6; D ambiguous. Looked up from germline, CDR1 is MNHEY and CDR2 is SMNVEV (reference sequence). The length of the CDR3 is 16 residues. V lost 2 bases and J 3 bases, leaving 11 bases between the germline ends. CDR3 DNA: TGTGCCAGCAGTTTAGGGTTTGGGGTTGGGGCCAACGTCCTGACTTTC. Translated: CASSLGFGVGANVLTF.

The rearrangement links TRBV4-1 to TRBJ2-2; D is possibly TRBD2 (6 bases). The CDR3 is 16 residues long. Trimming removed 4 bases from V and 4 bases from J, with 16 bases in between. In germline, CDR1 is MGHRA, CDR2 YSYEKL. The CDR3 region is CASSPGGRGGTGELFF. As DNA, the CDR3 is TGCGCCAGCAGCCCCGGAGGGCGGGGAGGCACCGGGGAGCTGTTTTTT.

The CDR3 sequence: CASSDGLGRKAFF. The CDR3 DNA reads as TGTGCCAGCAGTGACGGGTTAGGGCGGAAAGCTTTCTTT. The chain is built from TRBV2 and TRBJ1-1; D unresolved. CDR3 length: 13 amino acids. Germline V gene lookup returns CDR1 SNHLY and CDR2 FYNNEI. Trimming pared 3 bases from V and 9 bases from J, leaving 14 bases between.

In this sample, this clone turned up a few times. Relative to the germline gene, one junction end is altered; a read error may explain this. The chain employs TRBV7-7 and TRBJ2-2; D gene unclear. The CDR3 consists of 14 residues. Germline lookup yields CDR1 SSHAT and CDR2 FNYEAQ (reference sequence). This chain's CDR3 is CASSLGEDTGELFF. CDR3 sequence (DNA): TGTGCTAGCAGCTTAGGCGAGGACACCGGGGAGCTGTTTTTT.

V is TRBV5-5 and J is TRBJ1-2; D is unresolved. The V end was cut by 2 bases, the J end by 1 base, with 21 bases between. The CDR3 runs 18 residues. Germline V gene sequence: CDR1 SGHKS, CDR2 YYEKEE (reference sequence). The CDR3 spells CASSLNPFQRNLNYGYTF. In nucleotides, the CDR3 is TGTGCCAGCAGCTTAAATCCTTTCCAGCGTAATCTTAACTATGGCTACACCTTC.

The J gene is TRBJ1-5, the V gene TRBV19, with D perhaps TRBD1 (5 bases). CDR1 LNHDA and CDR2 SQIVND come from the germline V gene (reference sequence). The germline V and J ends were trimmed by 6 bases and 0 bases, with 21 bases remaining between them. The CDR3 contains 18 residues. In DNA, the CDR3 is TGTGCCAGTAGCTCAACTGGCAAGGGGACCCATAGCAATCAGCCCCAGCATTTT. This sequence encodes CASSSTGKGTHSNQPQHF. Complete variable domain (other parts from reference TRBV19 and TRBJ1-5): DGGITQSPKYLFRKEGQNVTLSCEQNLNHDAMYWYRQDPGQGLRLIYYSQIVNDFQKGDIAEGYSVSREKKESFPLTVTSAQKNPTAFYLCASSSTGKGTHSNQPQHFGDGTRLSIL.

The rearrangement links TRBV4-2 to TRBJ1-2; 9 bases align to TRBD1. Germline V gene lookup returns CDR1 LGHNA and CDR2 YNFKEQ. The trim removed 4 bases at V and 1 base at J, leaving 7 bases unmatched. There are 16 residues in the CDR3. CDR3 DNA: TGTGCCAGCAGCCCATTAGGACAGGGGAGTAACTATGGCTACACCTTC. It translates to CASSPLGQGSNYGYTF.

The V gene is TRBV10-3, the J gene TRBJ2-3, with 13 bases identical to TRBD2. V lost 0 bases to trimming and J lost 0 bases; unmatched junction nucleotides: 12. Germline CDR1 and CDR2: ENHRY and SYGVKD. This CDR3 has 21 residues. CDR3 sequence (DNA): TGTGCCATCAGTGAGTCTTGGCCCGGGACTAGCGGGGAAACTAGCACAGATACGCAGTATTTT. Protein sequence: CAISESWPGTSGETSTDTQYF.

The V gene is TRBV11-2, the J gene TRBJ1-3; D perhaps matches TRBD1 (6 bases). The CDR3 is 14 amino acids. Germline V gene sequence: CDR1 SGHAT, CDR2 FQNNGV. V was shortened by 5 bases and J by 4 bases, with 12 bases between the two germline ends. The CDR3 DNA follows: TGTGCCAGCAGCGATACAGGGTCGGGAAACACCATATATTTT. This encodes CASSDTGSGNTIYF.

This sequence joins TRBV13 and TRBJ2-3; TRBD1 aligns across 10 bases. V dropped 3 bases and J dropped 5; count of bases not matched to a gene: 2. This CDR3 has 14 residues. Per the germline V gene, CDR1 is PRHDT and CDR2 is FYEKMQ (reference sequence). The CDR3 coding sequence is TGTGCCAGCAGCTTGACAGGGGGCATAGATACGCAGTATTTT. Translating it yields CASSLTGGIDTQYF.